This is a list of T cell receptor beta chains from one sample in a study of T cells in Graves' hyperthyroidism and ophthalmopathy. MiXCR was run by TCRdb on the multiplex PCR reads, yielding one entry per CDR3 protein. The profile covers approximately 210,000 distinct CDR3 sequences, with roughly 18% appearing a single time and around 50% taken by the ten largest. Sequencing was performed on blood. All receptors come from a man aged 45 to 65 with Graves' hyperthyroidism. CDR3s include the opening cysteine and the closing phenylalanine or tryptophan. The D gene is left open where the match is weak. Where a row states a size, it is once, few, many or the class of an expanded clone; other rows omit it.

v_gene: TRBV20-1; j_gene: TRBJ2-1; d_gene: TRBD2; abundance: -; CDR3nt: TGCAGTGCTAGACAACCGGGACTAGCGGGGCGCGTGCAGTTCTTC; CDR3aa: CSARQPGLAGRVQFF
v_gene: TRBV10-3; j_gene: TRBJ2-5; d_gene: TRBD2; abundance: -; CDR3nt: TGTGCCATCAGTGAGTCTTCCTACCCTAGCGGGAGTAACGAGACCCAGTACTTC; CDR3aa: CAISESSYPSGSNETQYF
v_gene: TRBV20-1; j_gene: TRBJ2-1; d_gene: TRBD2; abundance: many; CDR3nt: TGCAGTGCCCTGTTAGCGGGAGAGATTTACAATGAGCAGTTCTTC; CDR3aa: CSALLAGEIYNEQFF
v_gene: TRBV11-3; j_gene: TRBJ2-1; d_gene: TRBD2; abundance: many; CDR3nt: TGTGCCAGCAGTCGCCGGGACTATCCTAACAATGAGCAGTTCTTC; CDR3aa: CASSRRDYPNNEQFF
v_gene: TRBV7-2; j_gene: TRBJ2-1; d_gene: TRBD2; abundance: many; CDR3nt: TGTGCCAGCAGCTTAGAAGCACTAGCGGGAGACAATGAGCAGTTCTTC; CDR3aa: CASSLEALAGDNEQFF
v_gene: TRBV6-1; j_gene: TRBJ1-5; d_gene: TRBD1; abundance: many; CDR3nt: TGTGCCAGCAGTTACGAGGGACAGGCTAGCAATCAGCCCCAGCATTTT; CDR3aa: CASSYEGQASNQPQHF
v_gene: TRBV28; j_gene: TRBJ2-3; d_gene: TRBD2; abundance: many; CDR3nt: TGTGCCAGCAGTTCCCCTCTCGGTAGCGGGAGTGGCACAGATACGCAGTATTTT; CDR3aa: CASSSPLGSGSGTDTQYF
v_gene: TRBV29-1; j_gene: TRBJ1-2; d_gene: -; abundance: -; CDR3nt: TGCAGCGTGAATACCAGGGGTTACTATGGCTACACCTTC; CDR3aa: CSVNTRGYYGYTF
v_gene: TRBV20-1; j_gene: TRBJ2-5; d_gene: TRBD2; abundance: -; CDR3nt: TGCAGTCCGCTACTAGCGGCCCAAGAGACCCAGTACTTC; CDR3aa: CSPLLAAQETQYF
v_gene: TRBV6-1; j_gene: TRBJ2-3; d_gene: -; abundance: many; CDR3nt: TGTGCCAGCAGTGACTTAATCTTAAGGGGGGCGGGGACCGGAACCGCAGATACGCAGTATTTT; CDR3aa: CASSDLILRGAGTGTADTQYF
v_gene: TRBV20-1; j_gene: TRBJ1-3; d_gene: -; abundance: -; CDR3nt: TGCAGTGCTACGGACAGCCGCTCTGGAAACACCATATATTTT; CDR3aa: CSATDSRSGNTIYF
v_gene: TRBV4-1; j_gene: TRBJ1-6; d_gene: -; abundance: -; CDR3nt: TGCGCCAGCAGCCAGGGGAGATCCCCCGTCTCACCCCTCCACTTT; CDR3aa: CASSQGRSPVSPLHF
v_gene: TRBV27; j_gene: TRBJ1-5; d_gene: -; abundance: -; CDR3nt: TGTGCCAGCAGTCATGGAGGGGGTAATCAGCCCCAGCATTTT; CDR3aa: CASSHGGGNQPQHF
v_gene: TRBV6-1; j_gene: TRBJ2-3; d_gene: -; abundance: -; CDR3nt: TGTGCCAGCAGGGCCGACCTCGGGGGGCCAGATACGCAGTATTTT; CDR3aa: CASRADLGGPDTQYF
v_gene: TRBV2; j_gene: TRBJ2-2; d_gene: TRBD1; abundance: -; CDR3nt: TGTGCCAGCAGCGGGACAGGGCCGGCCGGGGAGCTGTTTTTT; CDR3aa: CASSGTGPAGELFF
v_gene: TRBV27; j_gene: TRBJ2-2; d_gene: -; abundance: few; CDR3nt: TGTGCCAGCAGCGCAGGGTACCAGGGGGAGCTGTTTTTT; CDR3aa: CASSAGYQGELFF
v_gene: TRBV20-1; j_gene: TRBJ2-1; d_gene: -; abundance: few; CDR3nt: TGCAGTGCTAGGGCAGGCTCCCACAATGAGCAGTTCTTC; CDR3aa: CSARAGSHNEQFF
v_gene: TRBV28; j_gene: TRBJ2-2; d_gene: -; abundance: many; CDR3nt: TGTGCCAGCAGTTTAGGGGGGATAGTCACCGGGGAGCTGTTTTTT; CDR3aa: CASSLGGIVTGELFF
v_gene: TRBV7-2; j_gene: TRBJ2-1; d_gene: -; abundance: many; CDR3nt: TGTGCCAGCAGCCGACCTAAGGGGAATGAGCAGTTCTTC; CDR3aa: CASSRPKGNEQFF
v_gene: TRBV5-1; j_gene: TRBJ2-7; d_gene: TRBD2; abundance: -; CDR3nt: TGCGCCAGCAGCTTACGGGACTACACCTACGAGCAGTACTTC; CDR3aa: CASSLRDYTYEQYF
v_gene: TRBV9; j_gene: TRBJ2-3; d_gene: TRBD2; abundance: few; CDR3nt: TGTGCCAGCAGCGTATCCCCGGGAGGGAGCACAGATACGCAGTATTTT; CDR3aa: CASSVSPGGSTDTQYF
v_gene: TRBV19; j_gene: TRBJ2-2; d_gene: TRBD2; abundance: -; CDR3nt: TGTGCCAGTAGTTCAGGACTAGCGGGAGCCCGGTTCGGGGAGCTGTTTTTT; CDR3aa: CASSSGLAGARFGELFF
v_gene: TRBV5-1; j_gene: TRBJ2-5; d_gene: -; abundance: many; CDR3nt: TGCGCCAGCAGCTTGGGGCTACAAGAGACCCAGTACTTC; CDR3aa: CASSLGLQETQYF
v_gene: TRBV6-1; j_gene: TRBJ1-6; d_gene: TRBD1; abundance: many; CDR3nt: TGTGCCAGCAGCGGGGACAGGGGAGGCTCACCCCTCCACTTT; CDR3aa: CASSGDRGGSPLHF
v_gene: TRBV5-1; j_gene: TRBJ1-1; d_gene: TRBD1; abundance: many; CDR3nt: TGTGCCAGCAGCCTAACAGGGGAGAACACTGAAGCTTTCTTT; CDR3aa: CASSLTGENTEAFF
v_gene: TRBV30; j_gene: TRBJ2-6; d_gene: -; abundance: few; CDR3nt: TGTGCCTGGAGCCGGACCCTGGGGGCCAACGTCCTGACTTTC; CDR3aa: CAWSRTLGANVLTF
v_gene: TRBV25-1; j_gene: TRBJ1-2; d_gene: -; abundance: -; CDR3nt: TGTGCCAGCAGTGAATACTCTGGCTATGGCTACACCTTC; CDR3aa: CASSEYSGYGYTF
v_gene: TRBV29-1; j_gene: TRBJ2-7; d_gene: TRBD1; abundance: many; CDR3nt: TGCAGCGTTGAACGCCCGGGACAGTCCTACGAGCAGTACTTC; CDR3aa: CSVERPGQSYEQYF
v_gene: TRBV6-1; j_gene: TRBJ2-1; d_gene: -; abundance: many; CDR3nt: TGTGCCAGCAGTTGGTTCCTGGGGCGGGAAGAGCAGTTCTTC; CDR3aa: CASSWFLGREEQFF
v_gene: TRBV19; j_gene: TRBJ2-2; d_gene: TRBD1; abundance: -; CDR3nt: TGTGCCAGCACCGACAGGGGGGTGATCGGGGAGCTGTTTTTT; CDR3aa: CASTDRGVIGELFF
v_gene: TRBV7-9; j_gene: TRBJ2-7; d_gene: -; abundance: many; CDR3nt: TGTGCCAGCAGCTTATCCCAGGACTACGAGCAGTACTTC; CDR3aa: CASSLSQDYEQYF
v_gene: TRBV7-9; j_gene: TRBJ2-3; d_gene: TRBD1; abundance: many; CDR3nt: TGTGCCAGCAGCAAAGACAGGGGAGGCACAGATACGCAGTATTTT; CDR3aa: CASSKDRGGTDTQYF
v_gene: TRBV20-1; j_gene: TRBJ2-5; d_gene: TRBD2; abundance: many; CDR3nt: TGCAGTGCTGGTCCGGGACTAGCGGGGGTAGAGACCCAGTACTTC; CDR3aa: CSAGPGLAGVETQYF
v_gene: TRBV6-2/TRBV6-3; j_gene: TRBJ2-1; d_gene: TRBD1; abundance: few; CDR3nt: TGTGCCACCTATACCGACAGGGGCTCCTACAATGAGCAGTTCTTC; CDR3aa: CATYTDRGSYNEQFF
v_gene: TRBV20-1; j_gene: TRBJ2-5; d_gene: TRBD2; abundance: -; CDR3nt: TGCAGTGCTAGAGAACCGGGACTAGCGGGAATACAAGAGACCCAGTACTTC; CDR3aa: CSAREPGLAGIQETQYF
v_gene: TRBV19; j_gene: TRBJ1-5; d_gene: -; abundance: -; CDR3nt: TGTGCCAGTAGTGGGGCGTATCAGCCCCAGCATTTT; CDR3aa: CASSGAYQPQHF
v_gene: TRBV7-3; j_gene: TRBJ2-1; d_gene: TRBD2; abundance: -; CDR3nt: TGTGCCAGCAGCTTATCCACGACTAGCGGGAATGAGCAGTTCTTC; CDR3aa: CASSLSTTSGNEQFF
v_gene: TRBV7-9; j_gene: TRBJ2-1; d_gene: -; abundance: few; CDR3nt: TGTGCCAGTTCTCGGGAGCGGTCTCAGCAGTTCTTC; CDR3aa: CASSRERSQQFF
v_gene: TRBV11-2; j_gene: TRBJ2-1; d_gene: -; abundance: -; CDR3nt: TGTGCCAGCAGCTTAGTCGGGAGCGGAGGTCACGTCAATGAGCAGTTCTTC; CDR3aa: CASSLVGSGGHVNEQFF
v_gene: TRBV5-1; j_gene: TRBJ1-5; d_gene: -; abundance: -; CDR3nt: TGCGCCAGCAGCCAAGGTCGCAATCAGCCCCAGCATTTT; CDR3aa: CASSQGRNQPQHF
v_gene: TRBV27; j_gene: TRBJ2-1; d_gene: -; abundance: many; CDR3nt: TGTGCCAGCAGTTTTGGACAGTCGAACAATGAGCAGTTCTTC; CDR3aa: CASSFGQSNNEQFF